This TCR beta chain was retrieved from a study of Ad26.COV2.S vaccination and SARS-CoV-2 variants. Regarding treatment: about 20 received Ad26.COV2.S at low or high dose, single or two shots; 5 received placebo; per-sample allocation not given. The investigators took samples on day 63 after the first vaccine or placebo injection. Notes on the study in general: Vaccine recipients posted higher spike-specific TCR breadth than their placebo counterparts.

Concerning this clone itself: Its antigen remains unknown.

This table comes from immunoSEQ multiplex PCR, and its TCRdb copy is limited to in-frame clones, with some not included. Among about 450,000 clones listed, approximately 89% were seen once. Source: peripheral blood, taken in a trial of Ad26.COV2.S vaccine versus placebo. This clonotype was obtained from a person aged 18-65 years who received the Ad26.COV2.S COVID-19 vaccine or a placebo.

This chain's CDR3 is CASSLLMNTEAFF. CDR3 sequence (DNA): TGTGCCAGCAGCTTATTAATGAACACTGAAGCTTTCTTT. The chain is built from TRBV7-8 and TRBJ1-1, with no clear D. V was clipped by 2 bases and J by 0 bases, with 4 bases between them. The germline CDR1 and CDR2 sequences are SGHVS and FQNEAQ. This CDR3 contains 13 residues.